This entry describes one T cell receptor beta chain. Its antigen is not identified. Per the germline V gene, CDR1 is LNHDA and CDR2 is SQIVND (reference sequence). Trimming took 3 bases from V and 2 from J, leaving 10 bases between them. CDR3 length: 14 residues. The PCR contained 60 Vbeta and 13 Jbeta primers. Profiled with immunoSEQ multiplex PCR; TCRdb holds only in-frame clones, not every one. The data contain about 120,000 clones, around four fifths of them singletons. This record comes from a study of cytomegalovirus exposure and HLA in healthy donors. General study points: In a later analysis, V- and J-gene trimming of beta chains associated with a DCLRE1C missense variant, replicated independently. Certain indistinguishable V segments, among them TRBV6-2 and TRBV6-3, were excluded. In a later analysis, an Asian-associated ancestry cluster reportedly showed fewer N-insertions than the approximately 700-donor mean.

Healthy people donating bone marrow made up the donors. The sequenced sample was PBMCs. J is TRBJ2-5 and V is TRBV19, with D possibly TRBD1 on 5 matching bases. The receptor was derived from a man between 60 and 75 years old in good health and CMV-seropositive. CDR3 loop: CASSIIAGQETQYF. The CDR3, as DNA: TGTGCCAGTAGTATCATTGCAGGGCAAGAGACCCAGTACTTC.